These 3 T cell receptor beta chains originate from one sample sequenced in a study of cytomegalovirus exposure and HLA in healthy donors. 13 Jbeta primers and 60 Vbeta primers were used for the PCR. Sequencing used immunoSEQ multiplex PCR; TCRdb keeps in-frame clones, though not all of them. The sample holds over 50,000 clones, 75% to 85% seen once. The sample taken for sequencing was PBMCs. These receptors were obtained from a man in his forties or fifties in good health and CMV-seropositive.

The rearrangement joins TRBV7-2 to TRBJ1-2; D is possibly TRBD1 (5 bases). The CDR3 consists of 14 residues. V shed 7 bases and J shed 6 bases, with 18 bases lying between them. CDR1 is SGHTA, CDR2 FQGNSA, per germline. CDR3 residues: CASTQNSGSNGYTF. In nucleotides, the CDR3 is TGTGCCAGCACCCAAAATTCAGGGTCCAATGGCTACACCTTC. Supplemented by reference TRBV7-2 and TRBJ1-2, the full variable domain reads GAGVSQSPSNKVTEKGKDVELRCDPISGHTALYWYRQSLGQGLEFLIYFQGNSAPDKSGLPSDRFSAERTGGSVSTLTIQRTQQEDSAVYLCASTQNSGSNGYTFGSGTRLTVV.

The chain carries TRBV9 and TRBJ1-2, with TRBD1 as a possible D gene (5 bases). V dropped 3 bases and J dropped 2 bases, with 8 bases sitting between them. Germline V gives CDR1 SGDLS, CDR2 YYNGEE. CDR3 length equals 13 residues. The CDR3 is CASSETENYGYTF. The CDR3 bases are TGTGCCAGCAGCGAGACAGAAAACTATGGCTACACCTTC.

This clone appeared once. The chain uses TRBV27 and TRBJ1-1; TRBD1 matches 8 bases. V was clipped by 5 bases and J by 10 bases; unmatched bases: 15. The CDR3 runs to 15 residues. Germline assignment: CDR1 MNHEY and CDR2 SMNVEV (reference sequence). The CDR3 DNA reads as TGTGCCAGCAGTCCGCCTGGGACAGGAGAGAAAGTAGCTTTCTTT. It translates to CASSPPGTGEKVAFF.